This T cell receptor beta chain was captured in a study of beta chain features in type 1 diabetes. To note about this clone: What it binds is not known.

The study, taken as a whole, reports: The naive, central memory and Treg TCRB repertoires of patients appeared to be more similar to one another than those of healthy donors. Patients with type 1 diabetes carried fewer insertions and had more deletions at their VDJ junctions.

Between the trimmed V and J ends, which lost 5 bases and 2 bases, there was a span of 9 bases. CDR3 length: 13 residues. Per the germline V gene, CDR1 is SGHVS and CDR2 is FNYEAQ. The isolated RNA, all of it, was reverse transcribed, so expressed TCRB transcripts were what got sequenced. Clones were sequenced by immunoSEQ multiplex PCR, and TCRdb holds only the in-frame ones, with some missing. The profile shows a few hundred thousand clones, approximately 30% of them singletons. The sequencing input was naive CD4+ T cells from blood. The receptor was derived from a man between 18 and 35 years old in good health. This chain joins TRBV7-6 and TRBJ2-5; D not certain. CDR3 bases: TGTGCCAGCAGCCTCAGACGGCAAGAGACCCAGTACTTC. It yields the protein CASSLRRQETQYF.